This T cell receptor (beta chain) was captured in a study of cytomegalovirus exposure and HLA in healthy donors. 13 Jbeta primers and 60 Vbeta primers were used for the PCR. Measured with immunoSEQ multiplex PCR; TCRdb has only the in-frame clones, and not every one. Among about 110,000 clones, around 73% were seen once, and the ten largest hold 6.5% to 8.5%. Germline-derived CDR1 and CDR2 are SEHNR and FQNEAQ (reference sequence). CDR3 length: 15 residues. Trimming shortened V by 1 base and J by 4 bases, and 13 bases separated the two germline ends. This receptor was identified in a man aged 30-40 years in good health and CMV-seronegative. The V gene is TRBV7-9, the J gene TRBJ2-5; D is unclear. Sequenced: PBMCs. The CDR3 loop reads CASSLVEFASETQYF. CDR3 in DNA: TGTGCCAGCAGCTTAGTTGAATTTGCGTCAGAGACCCAGTACTTC.